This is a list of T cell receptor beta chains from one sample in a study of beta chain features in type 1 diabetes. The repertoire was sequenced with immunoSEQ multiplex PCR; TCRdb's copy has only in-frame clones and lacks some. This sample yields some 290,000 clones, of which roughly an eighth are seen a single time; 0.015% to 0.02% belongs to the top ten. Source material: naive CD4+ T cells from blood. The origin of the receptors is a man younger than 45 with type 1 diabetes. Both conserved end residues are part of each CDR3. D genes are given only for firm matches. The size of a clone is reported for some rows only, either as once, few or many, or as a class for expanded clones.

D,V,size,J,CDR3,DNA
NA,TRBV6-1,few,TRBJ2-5,CASRRQGPETQYF,TGTGCCAGCAGGAGGCAGGGCCCGGAGACCCAGTACTTC
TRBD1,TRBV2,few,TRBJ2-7,CASRETGYSYEQYF,TGTGCCAGCAGGGAGACAGGGTATTCCTACGAGCAGTACTTC
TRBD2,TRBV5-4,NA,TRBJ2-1,CASSGRSGSGRAGVNNEQFF,TGTGCCAGCAGCGGCCGGTCGGGTAGCGGGAGGGCCGGGGTAAACAATGAGCAGTTCTTC
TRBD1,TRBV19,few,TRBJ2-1,CASSPQGQDEQFF,TGTGCCAGTAGTCCACAGGGGCAAGATGAGCAGTTCTTC
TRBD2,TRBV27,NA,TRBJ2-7,CASSPGLAGGDEQYF,TGTGCCAGCAGTCCTGGACTAGCGGGAGGAGACGAGCAGTACTTC
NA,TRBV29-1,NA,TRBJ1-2,CSVSQDYGYTF,TGCAGCGTCTCACAGGACTATGGCTACACCTTC
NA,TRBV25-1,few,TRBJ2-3,CASSYSTDTQYF,TGTGCCAGCAGTTATAGCACAGATACGCAGTATTTT
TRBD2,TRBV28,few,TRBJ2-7,CASSLTTSGNHVYEQYF,TGTGCCAGCAGTTTAACCACTAGCGGGAACCATGTCTACGAGCAGTACTTC
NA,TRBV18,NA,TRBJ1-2,CASSPGVPGEGYTF,TGTGCCAGCTCACCCGGAGTACCCGGAGAAGGCTACACCTTC
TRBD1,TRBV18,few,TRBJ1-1,CASSLGQGAGAFF,TGTGCCAGCTCACTCGGACAGGGGGCTGGAGCTTTCTTT
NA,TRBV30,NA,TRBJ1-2,CAWSRPGAWEGYTF,TGTGCCTGGAGTCGACCAGGGGCCTGGGAGGGCTACACCTTC
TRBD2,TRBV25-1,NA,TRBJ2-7,CASSPLAGRSYEQYF,TGTGCCAGCAGCCCATTAGCGGGGCGCTCCTACGAGCAGTACTTC
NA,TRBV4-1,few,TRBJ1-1,CASSQVLRREFAFF,TGCGCCAGCAGCCAAGTTCTGAGGAGGGAATTTGCTTTCTTT
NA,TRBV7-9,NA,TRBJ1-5,CASSEGGQGHNQPQHF,TGTGCCAGCAGCGAGGGGGGGCAGGGACACAATCAGCCCCAGCATTTT
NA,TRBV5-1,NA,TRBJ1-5,CASSLTGRADQPQHF,TGCGCCAGCAGCTTAACCGGCAGGGCGGATCAGCCCCAGCATTTT
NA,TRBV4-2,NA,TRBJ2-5,CASSRTWSDQETQYF,TGTGCCAGCAGCCGCACTTGGAGCGACCAAGAGACCCAGTACTTC
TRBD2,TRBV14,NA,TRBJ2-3,CASSQDRSAGGTDTQYF,TGTGCCAGCAGCCAAGACCGTTCGGCGGGAGGTACAGATACGCAGTATTTT
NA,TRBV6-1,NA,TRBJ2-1,CASSEGLINEQFF,TGTGCCAGCAGTGAAGGACTAATTAATGAGCAGTTCTTC
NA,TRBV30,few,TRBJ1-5,CAWGTGFNQPQHF,TGTGCCTGGGGTACAGGGTTCAATCAGCCCCAGCATTTT
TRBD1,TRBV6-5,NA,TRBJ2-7,CASSNHRRGLEQYF,TGTGCCAGCAGTAACCATCGCAGGGGGCTTGAGCAGTACTTC
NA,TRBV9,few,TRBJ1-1,CASSASGYTEAFF,TGTGCCAGCAGCGCGTCGGGTTACACTGAAGCTTTCTTT
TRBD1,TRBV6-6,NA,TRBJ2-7,CASGDGTVLYEQYF,TGTGCCAGCGGGGACGGGACAGTTCTCTACGAGCAGTACTTC
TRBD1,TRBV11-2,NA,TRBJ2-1,CASSLQGARGYNEQFF,TGTGCCAGCAGCTTACAGGGGGCGAGAGGCTACAATGAGCAGTTCTTC
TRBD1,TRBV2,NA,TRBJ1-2,CASSEFQGDGYTF,TGTGCCAGCAGTGAATTTCAGGGGGATGGCTACACCTTC
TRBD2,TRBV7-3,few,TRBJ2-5,CASSLGLAGGVETQYF,TGTGCCAGCAGCTTAGGACTAGCGGGAGGTGTAGAGACCCAGTACTTC
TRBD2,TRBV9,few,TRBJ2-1,CASSPHLAASYNEQFF,TGTGCCAGCAGCCCCCATCTAGCGGCCTCCTACAATGAGCAGTTCTTC
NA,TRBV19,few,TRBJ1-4,CASSKDRSTNEKLFF,TGTGCCAGTAGTAAGGACAGATCAACTAATGAAAAACTGTTTTTT